The subject of this entry is one T cell receptor (beta chain). At one end, the junction sequence differs from germline, possibly due to a read error. Primers included in the PCR were 60 Vbeta and 13 Jbeta primers. The protocol was immunoSEQ multiplex PCR, while the TCRdb copy is restricted to in-frame clones and leaves out a portion. The sample records roughly 100,000 clones, around 86% being singletons. There are 15 residues in the CDR3. CDR1 SGDLS and CDR2 YYNGEE come from the germline V gene. This sample was included in a study of cytomegalovirus exposure and HLA in healthy donors. The rearrangement uses TRBV9 and TRBJ2-7; 7 positions match TRBD1. The sequence derives from a female donor in good health and CMV-seropositive. Sequenced sample: PBMCs. The DNA for the CDR3 is TGTACCAGCAGCGTAGGTGGACAGGCTACCTACGAGCAGTACTTC. Translation: CTSSVGGQATYEQYF.